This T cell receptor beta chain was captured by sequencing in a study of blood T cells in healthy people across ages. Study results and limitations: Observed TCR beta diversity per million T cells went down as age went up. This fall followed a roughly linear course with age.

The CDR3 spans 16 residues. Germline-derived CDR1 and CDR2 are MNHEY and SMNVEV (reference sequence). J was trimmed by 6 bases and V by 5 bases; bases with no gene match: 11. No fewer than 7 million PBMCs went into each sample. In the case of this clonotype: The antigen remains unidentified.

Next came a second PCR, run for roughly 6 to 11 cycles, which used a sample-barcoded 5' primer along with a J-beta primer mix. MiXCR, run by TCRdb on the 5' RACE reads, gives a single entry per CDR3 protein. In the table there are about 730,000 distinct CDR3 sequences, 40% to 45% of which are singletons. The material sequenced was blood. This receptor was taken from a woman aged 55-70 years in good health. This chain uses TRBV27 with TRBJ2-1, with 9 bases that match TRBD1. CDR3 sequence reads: CASSQPGTGWGNEQFF. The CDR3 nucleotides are TGTGCCAGCAGTCAGCCTGGGACAGGGTGGGGCAATGAGCAGTTCTTC.